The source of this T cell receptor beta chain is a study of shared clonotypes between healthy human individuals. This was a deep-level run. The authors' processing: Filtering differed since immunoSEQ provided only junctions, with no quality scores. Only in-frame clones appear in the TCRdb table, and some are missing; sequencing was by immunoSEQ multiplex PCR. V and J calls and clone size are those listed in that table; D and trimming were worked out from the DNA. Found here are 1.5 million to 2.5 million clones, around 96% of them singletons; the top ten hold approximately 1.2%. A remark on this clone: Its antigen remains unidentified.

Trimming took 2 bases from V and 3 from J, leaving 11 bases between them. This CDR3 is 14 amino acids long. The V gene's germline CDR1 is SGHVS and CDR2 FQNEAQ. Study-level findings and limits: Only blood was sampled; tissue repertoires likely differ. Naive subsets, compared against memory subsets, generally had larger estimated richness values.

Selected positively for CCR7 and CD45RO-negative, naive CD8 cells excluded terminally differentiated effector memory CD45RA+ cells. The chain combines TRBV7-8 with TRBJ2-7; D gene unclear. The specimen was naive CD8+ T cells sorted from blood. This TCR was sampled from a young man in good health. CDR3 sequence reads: CASSLTSYDYEQYF. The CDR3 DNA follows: TGTGCCAGCAGCTTAACCAGCTACGACTACGAGCAGTACTTC.